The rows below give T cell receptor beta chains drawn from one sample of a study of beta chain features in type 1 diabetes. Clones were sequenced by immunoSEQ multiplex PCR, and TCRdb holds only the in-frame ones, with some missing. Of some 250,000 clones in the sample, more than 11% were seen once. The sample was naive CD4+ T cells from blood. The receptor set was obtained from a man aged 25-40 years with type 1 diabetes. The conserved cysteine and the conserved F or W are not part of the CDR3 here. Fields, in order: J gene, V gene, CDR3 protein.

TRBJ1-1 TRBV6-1 ASRPTAMNTEAF
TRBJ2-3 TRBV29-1 SVEKGPGSTDTQY
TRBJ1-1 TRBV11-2 ASSLLAVRRMDTEAF
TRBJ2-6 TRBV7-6 ASSTRAGANVLT
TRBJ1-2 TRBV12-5 ASAIGQQGPYGYT
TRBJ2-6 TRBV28 ASRKPGQGFAGANVLT
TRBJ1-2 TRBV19 ASRPGQSNYGYT
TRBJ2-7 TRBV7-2 ASSYSGSSYEQY
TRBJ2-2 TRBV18 ASSRPGGTGELF
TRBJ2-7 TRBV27 ASSLWSSGVEQY
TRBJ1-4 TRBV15 ATSIGGVGDEKLF
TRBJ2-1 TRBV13 ASSFRASSYNEQF
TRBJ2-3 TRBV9 ASSLRPRGGGTDTQY
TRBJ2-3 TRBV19 ASSRGLAGFTDTQY
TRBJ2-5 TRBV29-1 SVRLAGGWGETQY
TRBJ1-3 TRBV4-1 ASSLTPGRGKGNTIY
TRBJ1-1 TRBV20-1 SARSQGKAF
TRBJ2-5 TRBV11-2 ASSGGGKTQY
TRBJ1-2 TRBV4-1 ASSPGQGVNYGYT
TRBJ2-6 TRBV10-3 AITGQGSSGANVLT
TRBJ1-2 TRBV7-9 ASSPPGGQGITGGYT
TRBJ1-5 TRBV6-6 ASGTGTDFRPQH